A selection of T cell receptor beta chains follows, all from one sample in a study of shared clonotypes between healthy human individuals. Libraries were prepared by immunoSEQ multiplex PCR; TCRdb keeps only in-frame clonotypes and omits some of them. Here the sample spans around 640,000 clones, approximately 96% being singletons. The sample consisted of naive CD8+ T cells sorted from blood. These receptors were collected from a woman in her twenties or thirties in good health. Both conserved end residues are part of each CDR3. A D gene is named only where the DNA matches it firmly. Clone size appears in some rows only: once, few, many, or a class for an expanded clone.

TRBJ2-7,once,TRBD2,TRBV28,TGTGCCAGCGGGAGGGATATCTACGAGCAGTACTTC,CASGRDIYEQYF
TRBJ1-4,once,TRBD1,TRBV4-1,TGCGCCAGCAGCCTCCAGGACAGGTCGGTTTCTAATGAAAAACTGTTTTTT,CASSLQDRSVSNEKLFF
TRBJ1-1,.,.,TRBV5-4,TGTGCCAGCAGCTTGGCCGGCGGTGAAGCTTTCTTT,CASSLAGGEAFF
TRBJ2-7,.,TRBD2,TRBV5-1,TGCGCCAGCAGCCCCGGAGTAGCGGGAGTCCACGAGCAGTACTTC,CASSPGVAGVHEQYF
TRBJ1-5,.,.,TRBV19,TGTGCCAGTACCCCCGGGACACCAGCGTGGGGCGGCAATCAGCCCCAGCATTTT,CASTPGTPAWGGNQPQHF
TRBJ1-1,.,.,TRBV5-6,TGTGCCAGCAGCTTCGGGGGAGAAGCTTTCTTT,CASSFGGEAFF
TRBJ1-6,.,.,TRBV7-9,TGTGCCAGCAGCTTTTCAGAAACAGCTCCTTCACCCCTCCACTTT,CASSFSETAPSPLHF
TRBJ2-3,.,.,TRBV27,TGTGCCAGCACTACCGGAAGGAGGCAGTATTTT,CASTTGRRQYF
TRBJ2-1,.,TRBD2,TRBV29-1,TGCAGCGTTGAAGACCGGGAGGGGGGGTATGAGCAGTTCTTC,CSVEDREGGYEQFF
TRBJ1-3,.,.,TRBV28,TGTGCCAGCAGTTTCCAGGGCTCTGGAAACACCATATATTTT,CASSFQGSGNTIYF
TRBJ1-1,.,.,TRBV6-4,TGTGCCAGCAGTGACCCCCCGGCAGCCACGAACACTGAAGCTTTCTTT,CASSDPPAATNTEAFF
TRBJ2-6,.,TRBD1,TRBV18,TGCGCCAGCTCACCACCAGGGGGCGTAGCTGGGGCCAACGTCCTGACTTTC,CASSPPGGVAGANVLTF
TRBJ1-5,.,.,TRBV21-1,TGTGCCAGCAGCTTTACGAACCGGGACAGCCTAGGGCGAAGCAATCAGCCCCAGCATTTT,CASSFTNRDSLGRSNQPQHF
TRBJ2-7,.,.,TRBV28,TGTGCCAGCAGTCATAGCGGAAAGGAGCAGTACTTC,CASSHSGKEQYF
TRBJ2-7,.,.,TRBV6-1,TGTGCAACAAGTAGCCACGAGCAGTACTTC,CATSSHEQYF
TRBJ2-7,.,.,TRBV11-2,TGTGCCAGCAGCTCATCAAGGACCTACGAGCAGTACTTC,CASSSSRTYEQYF
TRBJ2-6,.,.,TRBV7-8,TGTGCCAGCAGCTTAGTAGCTTTCAGGGCCAGAGCCAACGTCCTGACTTTC,CASSLVAFRARANVLTF
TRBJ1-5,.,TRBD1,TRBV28,TGTGCCAGCGGGACAGGGGGCAATCAGCCCCAGCATTTT,CASGTGGNQPQHF
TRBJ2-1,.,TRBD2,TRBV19,TGTGCCAGTAGCTCCGGACTAGCGGGAGGATATGAGCAGTTCTTC,CASSSGLAGGYEQFF
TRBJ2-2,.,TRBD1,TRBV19,TGTGCCAGTAGTCCGACAGGGGGCGGCGGGGAGCTGTTTTTT,CASSPTGGGGELFF
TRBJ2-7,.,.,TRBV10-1,TGCGCCAGCAGTGAGTCGGTTGGTAGCGGATCTAGCTCCTACGAGCAGTACTTC,CASSESVGSGSSSYEQYF
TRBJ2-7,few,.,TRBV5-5,TGTGCCAGCAGCTTGGGGACTGGGGCCTACGAGCAGTACTTC,CASSLGTGAYEQYF
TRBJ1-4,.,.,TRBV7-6,TGTGCCAGCAGCTTAGGTGGGGGCGCGGTAGAAAAACTGTTTTTT,CASSLGGGAVEKLFF
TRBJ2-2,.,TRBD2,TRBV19,TGTGCCAGTAGTATAGGTCTAGCGGGAGGGCCTGACACCGGGGAGCTGTTTTTT,CASSIGLAGGPDTGELFF
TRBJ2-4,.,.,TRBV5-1,TGCGCCAGCAGCTGGGGAAGGGAACGGGACATTCAGTACTTC,CASSWGRERDIQYF
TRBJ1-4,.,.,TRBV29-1,TGCAGCTTCAGGGGCCGGTGGACTAATGAAAAACTGTTTTTT,CSFRGRWTNEKLFF
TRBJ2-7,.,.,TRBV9,TGTGCCAGCAGTCCAAACCCCTACGAGCAGTACTTC,CASSPNPYEQYF
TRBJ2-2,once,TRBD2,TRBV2,TGTGCCAGCAGTGGAAGCGGGAGCGGGAATGTTTGGACCACCGGGGAGCTGTTTTTT,CASSGSGSGNVWTTGELFF
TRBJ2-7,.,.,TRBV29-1,TGCAGCGTTGTTTTAGGGACGGCATACGAGCAGTACTTC,CSVVLGTAYEQYF
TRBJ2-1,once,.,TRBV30,TGTGCCTGGACTTTTGGGGGACCGAACAATGAGCAGTTCTTC,CAWTFGGPNNEQFF
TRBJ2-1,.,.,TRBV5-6,TGTGCCAGCAGCTTGGGGTCCAATGAGCAGTTCTTC,CASSLGSNEQFF
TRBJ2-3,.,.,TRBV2,TGTGCCAGCAGTGAGATGGGGGAGCTACCGACAGATACGCAGTATTTT,CASSEMGELPTDTQYF
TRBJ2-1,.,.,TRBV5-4,TGTGCCAGCAGCTTGGGGGGAAATGAGCAGTTCTTC,CASSLGGNEQFF
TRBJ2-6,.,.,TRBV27,TGTGCCAGCAGTTTCACTGGGGCCAACGTCCTGACTTTC,CASSFTGANVLTF
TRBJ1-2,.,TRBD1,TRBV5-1,TGCGCCAGCAGCCAGGGGGACAGTACGGGCTACACCTTC,CASSQGDSTGYTF
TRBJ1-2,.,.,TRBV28,TGTGCCAGCAGTCCGGACGGATCCTATGGCTACACCTTC,CASSPDGSYGYTF
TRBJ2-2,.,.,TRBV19,TGTGCCAGTAGTATAGCAAGCACCGGGGAGCTGTTTTTT,CASSIASTGELFF
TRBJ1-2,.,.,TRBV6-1,TGTGCCAGCAGTGCGGGACCCACAAATCGTGGCTACACCTTC,CASSAGPTNRGYTF
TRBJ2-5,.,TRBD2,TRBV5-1,TGCGCCAGCAGCTTACTAGCGGGTTACCAAGAGACCCAGTACTTC,CASSLLAGYQETQYF